This T cell receptor (beta chain) was observed in a study of regulatory T cells in long-lasting Graves disease. V was cut by 6 bases and J by 0 bases, with 9 bases left in between. CDR1 and CDR2 from the germline V gene are MNHNS and SASEGT. CDR3 length: 13 amino acids. This clonotype has at least ten counts. Its specificity is unknown. Notes on the study in general: It was in persistent disease that TRBV28, TRBJ1-2 and TRBJ2-5 were favored.

The TCR beta library used iRepertoire HTBI primers with Arm-PCR amplification of CDR3. Using its own MiXCR run on the multiplex PCR reads, TCRdb lists one record per CDR3 protein. The profile shows roughly 430,000 distinct CDR3 sequences, less than 20% of them singletons. The time point here: newly diagnosed GD, antithyroid drugs for less than 3 months. Extracted RNA from PBMCs served as the source of the TCR library. Guidelines of the American Thyroid Association were used to diagnose Graves' disease. Enrollment of patients was through an endocrinology department in Xi'an, China. This sample also belongs to another study, concerning T cells in Graves' hyperthyroidism and ophthalmopathy.

The rearrangement joins TRBV6-1 to TRBJ2-7; D is undetermined. Sequences were derived from peripheral blood mononuclear cells (PBMCs), sampled at new diagnosis, from a patient treated with antithyroid drugs. The receptor comes from a woman between 25 and 40 years old with Graves disease. CDR3: CASSSADSYEQYF. Here the CDR3 DNA reads TGTGCCAGCAGCTCTGCCGACTCCTACGAGCAGTACTTC.